The clone carrying this TCR beta chain showed up just a few times. Its specificity is not known. Patients chosen for sequencing had shown CD8+CD57+ cell expansion by flow cytometry. In 2 of 12 patients, CD8+CD57+ effector memory cells also underwent sequencing. Every patient presented with severe acquired aplastic anemia. Patients had received no therapy at the time of blood sampling. According to the study, genomic DNA was the template for TCR beta VDJ and CDR3 profiling. In TCRdb, the reads were re-called with MiXCR into one record per CDR3 protein. The repertoire holds about 20,000 distinct CDR3 sequences, with 40% as singletons. This entry comes from a study of CD8+CD57+ T cells in acquired aplastic anemia. General study findings and limits: Patients and controls shared over 25 CD8+ CDR3 sequences, highly expressed in patients. Patients had CD8+CD57+ cells showing lower diversity than total CD4+ and CD8+ pools.

The source is a human donor with aplastic anemia. The specimen sequenced was CD8+CD57+ T cells sorted from PBMCs. Subset in this sample: bead-enriched CD8+CD57+ effector memory T cells from SAA patients.

CDR3 protein: CASSLNVDGYTF. The CDR3 DNA reads TGTGCCAGCAGCTTAAACGTCGATGGCTACACCTTC. The chain couples TRBV7-9 to TRBJ1-2, with unresolved D. CDR1 is SEHNR and CDR2 is FQNEAQ in the germline V gene (reference sequence). V dropped 2 bases and J dropped 6 bases, with 7 bases sitting between them. The CDR3 has 12 amino acids.